This is a list of T cell receptor beta chains from one sample in a study of CD8 T cells in Susac syndrome. TCRdb used MiXCR to reprocess the immunoSEQ multiplex PCR reads, holding one entry per CDR3 protein. The sample lists about 180,000 distinct CDR3 sequences, 90% to 95% seen once, with around 0.11% in the top ten. What was sequenced was CD4+ T cells from PBMCs. These TCRs come from a human donor with Susac syndrome. Both conserved end residues are part of each CDR3.

v_call,j_call,cdr3_aa
TRBV3-1,TRBJ1-1,CANSPGGGRAFF
TRBV20-1,TRBJ2-1,CSALNPSGGHNEQFF
TRBV25-1,TRBJ1-1,CASSDTGGNEAFF
TRBV27,TRBJ2-7,CASRGGGRSYEQYF
TRBV11-2,TRBJ2-1,CASSLASGEVRGNEQFF
TRBV14,TRBJ1-2,CASSQGTGNYYGYTF
TRBV5-1,TRBJ1-2,CASSGGRQGDGYTF
TRBV19,TRBJ2-4,CASTLAYLPGNIQYF
TRBV5-6,TRBJ2-4,CASSLDGIAKNIQYF
TRBV6-5,TRBJ2-3,CASSYTSDTQYF
TRBV7-9,TRBJ2-5,CASSRLTGGQETQYF
TRBV12-3/TRBV12-4,TRBJ1-6,CASTPGQGNSPLHF
TRBV30,TRBJ2-1,CAWSAAGTGRNEQFF
TRBV6-6,TRBJ2-5,CASSYGQGWQETQYF
TRBV6-5,TRBJ2-7,CASYSPGQGIYEQYF
TRBV4-1,TRBJ1-5,CASSQEGQDNQPQHF
TRBV5-1,TRBJ1-5,CASSPGTAGTYTPQHF